This entry is about one T cell receptor (beta chain). V gave up 1 base and J gave up 7 bases; unmatched junction bases: 10. Germline CDR1 and CDR2: LGHNA and YSLEER. This CDR3 region has 15 residues. This entry is derived from a study of CD8 T cells in Susac syndrome. It was with random hexamers that about 0.45 to 1 ug RNA was reverse transcribed. A single record per CDR3 protein comes from TCRdb applying MiXCR to the immunoSEQ multiplex PCR reads. The data show about 180,000 distinct CDR3 sequences, roughly 92% seen once. What was sequenced was CD4+ T cells from PBMCs. The TCR originated in a human donor with Susac syndrome. The genes are TRBV4-3 and TRBJ2-7; 7 positions agree with TRBD1. DNA for the CDR3: TGCGCCAGCAGCCAAGCCGGACAGGCAACGGGGGAGCAGTACTTC. Residues: CASSQAGQATGEQYF.